The T cell receptor beta chain under discussion was sequenced for a study of shared clonotypes between healthy human individuals. Study background: Aged between 18 and 49, the donors were a couple of women and three men. Study outcomes and limitations: The study sampled only blood, and tissue repertoires likely differ.

On this clone: The antigen is not known.

CDR1 is SGHVS, CDR2 FQNEAQ, per germline. V lost 0 bases, J lost 2 bases, and 8 bases lay in between. The CDR3 spans 14 residues. A deep-level run was used for the assay. Clones were read by immunoSEQ multiplex PCR, and TCRdb kept only the in-frame ones, dropping some. The sample lists 1.4 million or so clones; approximately 98.5% were seen once. The sequencing input was naive CD4+ T cells sorted from blood. The subset: CD45RA+ positively selected. The gene calls are TRBV7-8 and TRBJ2-7; D gene ambiguous. The clonotype originates from a man younger than 40 in good health. The CDR3 DNA reads as TGTGCCAGCAGCTTAGCGGGATCGGCCTACGAGCAGTACTTC. It encodes CASSLAGSAYEQYF.